This T cell receptor (beta chain) was sequenced in a study of blood T cell repertoires in COVID-19. Study overall: Samples came from the United States, Italy and Spain, spanning acute and convalescent COVID-19.

The table came from immunoSEQ multiplex PCR; TCRdb's copy has only in-frame clones and leaves some out. The sample has a few hundred thousand clones, about 89% seen once. This clone has just one count. Enrollment of patients from Seattle took place during active infection, with longitudinal follow-up. With V trimmed by 5 bases and J by 5 bases, 9 bases remained unmatched. This CDR3 is built from 16 residues. CDR1 LNHDA and CDR2 SQIVND come from the germline V gene (reference sequence). The V call is TRBV19, the J call TRBJ2-2, with 9 nucleotides matching TRBD1. The sample consisted of peripheral blood. This clonotype was sampled from a woman in her twenties or thirties with COVID-19, enrolled during active disease. CDR3 sequence: CASSSSRTGVTGELFF. The CDR3 DNA reads as TGTGCCAGTAGTTCCTCAAGGACAGGGGTAACCGGGGAGCTGTTTTTT.